Presented here are 17 T cell receptor beta chains from one specimen sequenced in a study of T cells in Graves' hyperthyroidism and ophthalmopathy. TCR beta CDR3 region amplification was performed from RNA transcripts. A set of HTBI primers served as the primers for a first-round RT-PCR of the TCR CDR3. TCRdb itself ran the multiplex PCR reads through MiXCR, one entry per CDR3 protein. Of around 430,000 distinct CDR3 sequences listed, more than 13% are singletons. Specimen: blood. Every receptor here comes from a woman aged 30 to 39 with Graves' hyperthyroidism.

This clonotype was seen only a few times. The rearrangement joins TRBV19 to TRBJ2-7; TRBD1 agrees at 7 bases. With 7 bases clipped from V and 3 bases from J, the junction kept 21 bases outside the gene matches. Germline V gene data show CDR1 as LNHDA and CDR2 as SQIVND (reference sequence). The CDR3 covers 18 residues. The CDR3 region has the DNA TGTGCCAGTACCACCAACCGGGACAGTCACTTTAATCGCTACGAGCAGTACTTC. As protein: CASTTNRDSHFNRYEQYF. The complete variable domain, with remaining parts taken from reference TRBV19 and TRBJ2-7, reads DGGITQSPKYLFRKEGQNVTLSCEQNLNHDAMYWYRQDPGQGLRLIYYSQIVNDFQKGDIAEGYSVSREKKESFPLTVTSAQKNPTAFYLCASTTNRDSHFNRYEQYFGPGTRLTVT.

This clonotype was recorded at least ten times. This chain joins TRBV7-6 and TRBJ2-1; 10 positions match TRBD2. The CDR3 length is 18 residues. CDR1 and CDR2 from the germline V gene are SGHVS and FNYEAQ. J was trimmed by 9 bases and V by 4 bases; bases with no gene match: 18. The CDR3 protein is CASSSGLLLAGRGVEQFF. For the CDR3, the DNA is TGTGCCAGCAGCTCGGGGTTGCTACTAGCGGGACGGGGAGTTGAGCAGTTCTTC.

This clonotype has a count of ten or more. This rearrangement joins TRBV6-1 to TRBJ2-3; 8 bases fit TRBD1. Per germline, CDR1 MNHNS and CDR2 SASEGT. With 6 bases clipped from V and 0 bases from J, the junction kept 2 bases outside the gene matches. This CDR3 has 14 residues. The CDR3 nucleotides read TGTGCCAGCAGCGACAGGGGTAGCACAGATACGCAGTATTTT. Its translation is CASSDRGSTDTQYF.

This clonotype was detected ten times or more. The chain employs TRBV11-2 and TRBJ2-3; D call uncertain. The CDR3 contains 14 residues. Trimming removed 0 bases at V and 1 base at J, with 5 bases between. The germline V gene has CDR1 SGHAT and CDR2 FQNNGV. The CDR3 reads CASSLDPGTDTQYF. The CDR3, as DNA: TGTGCCAGCAGCTTAGACCCCGGCACAGATACGCAGTATTTT.

This clonotype was picked up many times. The chain couples TRBV7-2 to TRBJ2-7; weak D call: TRBD2 (6 bases). The CDR3 loop spans 13 amino acids. Germline V gene data show CDR1 as SGHTA and CDR2 as FQGNSA. Deletions cut 4 bases from V and 4 bases from J, with 11 bases between. The CDR3, as DNA: TGTGCCAGCAGCTCCCTTAGCGGATACGAGCAGTACTTC. Amino acid sequence: CASSSLSGYEQYF. The full variable domain, with the rest looked up from reference TRBV7-2 and TRBJ2-7, is GAGVSQSPSNKVTEKGKDVELRCDPISGHTALYWYRQSLGQGLEFLIYFQGNSAPDKSGLPSDRFSAERTGGSVSTLTIQRTQQEDSAVYLCASSSLSGYEQYFGPGTRLTVT.

This clonotype was observed many times. This rearrangement joins TRBV7-9 to TRBJ1-2; D call uncertain. CDR3 length: 14 amino acids. V was clipped by 2 bases and J by 3 bases, with 10 bases between them. CDR1 and CDR2 from the germline V gene are SEHNR and FQNEAQ (reference sequence). As DNA, the CDR3 is TGTGCCAGCAGCTTACAAAGGACGGACTATGGCTACACCTTC. Its translation: CASSLQRTDYGYTF.

This clonotype was detected a few times. The J gene is TRBJ2-5, the V gene TRBV19; 9 bases are a match to TRBD2. Trimming at V came to 5 bases and at J to 0 bases, leaving 19 bases not matched to a gene. The CDR3 is 20 residues long. CDR1 and CDR2 from the germline V gene are LNHDA and SQIVND (reference sequence). CDR3 sequence (DNA): TGTGCCAGTAGTGAGCCCTCGGGCCGACTGACTAGCGGTTACCAAGAGACCCAGTACTTC. Protein sequence: CASSEPSGRLTSGYQETQYF.

This chain links TRBV11-2 with TRBJ2-1, with a weak D call TRBD1 (6 bases). Trimming left V 4 bases short and J 0 bases short, with 13 bases between. Per the germline V gene, CDR1 is SGHAT and CDR2 is FQNNGV. This CDR3 contains 16 residues. DNA of the CDR3: TGTGCCAGCAGCTGGGCAACAGGGAGCTCCTACAATGAGCAGTTCTTC. It encodes CASSWATGSSYNEQFF.

This clonotype was observed many times. The chain employs TRBV4-1 and TRBJ1-5; D is uncertain. The CDR3 is 16 amino acids. Germline CDR1 MGHRA, CDR2 YSYEKL. Trimming removed 0 bases at V and 0 bases at J, with 9 bases between. CDR3 loop: CASSQEVQYSNQPQHF. The CDR3 DNA reads TGCGCCAGCAGCCAAGAAGTACAGTATAGCAATCAGCCCCAGCATTTT.

This clonotype was seen only a few times. The chain links TRBV7-9 to TRBJ2-7, with 9 positions matching TRBD2. Trimming cost V 1 base and J 0 bases; bases outside gene matches: 4. CDR1 is SEHNR, CDR2 FQNEAQ, per germline (reference sequence). The CDR3 runs 16 residues. The CDR3 coding sequence is TGTGCCAGCAGCTTAGTAGGTAGCGGGAGCTCCTACGAGCAGTACTTC. Its translation is CASSLVGSGSSYEQYF.

This clonotype was counted a few times. This chain uses TRBV2 with TRBJ2-5, with D unresolved. This CDR3 has 13 amino acids. The V end lost 3 bases, the J end lost 5 bases, and 10 bases lay between the germline ends. Germline values: CDR1 SNHLY, CDR2 FYNNEI. CDR3 nucleotides: TGTGCCAGCAGTGACTGGTCTAGGGAGACCCAGTACTTC. Its protein product is CASSDWSRETQYF. The variable domain in full, completed from reference TRBV2 and TRBJ2-5, reads EPEVTQTPSHQVTQMGQEVILRCVPISNHLYFYWYRQILGQKVEFLVSFYNNEISEKSEIFDDQFSVERPDGSNFTLKIRSTKLEDSAMYFCASSDWSRETQYFGPGTRLLVL.

The rearrangement links TRBV2 to TRBJ2-7; a possible D gene is TRBD1 (6 bases). Germline CDR1 reads SNHLY; CDR2 reads FYNNEI. The CDR3 is made up of 14 amino acids. V was trimmed by 4 bases and J by 6 bases, leaving 16 bases between them. CDR3 in DNA: TGTGCCAGCAGTGCCAGACAGGCATCCGGCGAGCAGTACTTC. It specifies CASSARQASGEQYF. The full variable domain, its missing parts supplied by reference TRBV2 and TRBJ2-7, is EPEVTQTPSHQVTQMGQEVILRCVPISNHLYFYWYRQILGQKVEFLVSFYNNEISEKSEIFDDQFSVERPDGSNFTLKIRSTKLEDSAMYFCASSARQASGEQYFGPGTRLTVT.

This clonotype was seen ten or more times. The J gene is TRBJ2-4, the V gene TRBV28, with 7 nucleotides matching TRBD1. The germline gives CDR1 MDHEN, CDR2 SYDVKM. The CDR3 totals 14 residues. Trimming took 6 bases from V and 1 from J; bases not matched to a gene: 3. CDR3 bases: TGTGCCAGCAGACAGGGACAGGCCAAAAACATTCAGTACTTC. Protein product: CASRQGQAKNIQYF. The full variable domain, its missing parts supplied by reference TRBV28 and TRBJ2-4, is DVKVTQSSRYLVKRTGEKVFLECVQDMDHENMFWYRQDPGLGLRLIYFSYDVKMKEKGDIPEGYSVSREKKERFSLILESASTNQTSMYLCASRQGQAKNIQYFGAGTRLSVL.

This chain connects TRBV19 to TRBJ1-1; D gene uncertain. The CDR3 has 14 residues. Trimming stripped 8 bases from V and 1 base from J, with 14 bases between. Per germline, CDR1 LNHDA and CDR2 SQIVND (reference sequence). CDR3 nucleotides: TGTGCCAGTCAATCCTCCGCCTGGAACACTGAAGCTTTCTTT. It is translated as CASQSSAWNTEAFF.

This clonotype showed up many times. The CDR3 DNA reads as TGTGCCAGCAGAGCCTCACTAGCGGGAGGCCCACGGGAGACCCAGTACTTC. Translation: CASRASLAGGPRETQYF. This chain joins TRBV2 and TRBJ2-5, with 12 bases lining up with TRBD2. The CDR3 sequence is 17 residues long. J was trimmed by 5 bases and V by 6 bases; bases with no gene match: 13. Germline assignment: CDR1 SNHLY and CDR2 FYNNEI. Full variable domain (rest looked up from reference TRBV2 and TRBJ2-5): EPEVTQTPSHQVTQMGQEVILRCVPISNHLYFYWYRQILGQKVEFLVSFYNNEISEKSEIFDDQFSVERPDGSNFTLKIRSTKLEDSAMYFCASRASLAGGPRETQYFGPGTRLLVL.

There are many counts of this clonotype. This chain uses TRBV2 with TRBJ2-7, with a tentative D call TRBD2 (6 bases). From germline, CDR1 is SNHLY and CDR2 FYNNEI. The CDR3 is 14 residues long. V was pared by 7 bases and J by 6 bases, with 19 bases between. Here the CDR3 reads CASKGWGELGEQYF. In DNA form, the CDR3 reads TGTGCCAGCAAGGGCTGGGGGGAGCTGGGCGAGCAGTACTTC.

The V call is TRBV5-1, the J call TRBJ2-5; 7 nucleotides line up with TRBD2. CDR1 SGHRS and CDR2 YFSETQ come from the germline V gene. The V and J ends lost 1 base and 2 bases, in that order; junction bases with no gene match: 8. The CDR3 sequence is 16 residues long. The CDR3 protein is CASSLSSGLEQETQYF. The CDR3 DNA reads TGCGCCAGCAGCTTGTCCTCCGGACTAGAACAAGAGACCCAGTACTTC.